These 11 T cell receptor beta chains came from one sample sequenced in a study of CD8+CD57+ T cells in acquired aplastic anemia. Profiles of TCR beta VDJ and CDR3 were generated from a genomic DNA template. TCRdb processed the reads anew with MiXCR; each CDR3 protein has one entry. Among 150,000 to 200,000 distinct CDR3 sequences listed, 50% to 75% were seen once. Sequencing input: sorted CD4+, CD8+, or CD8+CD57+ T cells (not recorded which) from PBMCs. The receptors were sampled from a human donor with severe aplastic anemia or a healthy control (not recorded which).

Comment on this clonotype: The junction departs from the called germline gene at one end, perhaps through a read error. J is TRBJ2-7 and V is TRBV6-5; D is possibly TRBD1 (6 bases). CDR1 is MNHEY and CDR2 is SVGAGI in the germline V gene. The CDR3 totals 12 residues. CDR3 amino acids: CASSLPGDEQYF. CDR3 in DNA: TGCGCCAGCAGCTTGCCAGGGGACGAGCAGTACTTC.

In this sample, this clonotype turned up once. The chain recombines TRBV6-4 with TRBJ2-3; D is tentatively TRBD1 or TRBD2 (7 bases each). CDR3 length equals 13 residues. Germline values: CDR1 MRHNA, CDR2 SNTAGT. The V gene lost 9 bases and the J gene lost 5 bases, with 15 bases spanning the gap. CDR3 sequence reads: CASSGGAKDTQYF. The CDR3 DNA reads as TGTGCCAGTTCAGGGGGGGCCAAAGATACGCAGTATTTT.

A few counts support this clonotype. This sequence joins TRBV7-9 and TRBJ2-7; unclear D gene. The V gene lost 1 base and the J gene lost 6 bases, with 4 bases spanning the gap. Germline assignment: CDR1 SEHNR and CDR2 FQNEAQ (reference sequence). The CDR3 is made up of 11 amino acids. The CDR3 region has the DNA TGTGCCAGCAGCTTAGAAAGCGAGCAGTACTTC. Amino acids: CASSLESEQYF.

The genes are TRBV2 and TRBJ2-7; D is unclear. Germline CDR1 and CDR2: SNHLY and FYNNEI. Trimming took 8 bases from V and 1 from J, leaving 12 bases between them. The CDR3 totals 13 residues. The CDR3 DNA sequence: TGTGCCAGCGGGCAGGAGATTTCCTACGAGCAGTACTTC. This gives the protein CASGQEISYEQYF.

CDR3 protein: CASSEGLVNLDTQYF. CDR3 sequence (DNA): TGTGCCAGCAGTGAAGGCCTAGTTAACCTCGATACGCAGTATTTT. The rearrangement joins TRBV2 to TRBJ2-3; D is unclear. V was shortened by 1 base and J by 6 bases, with 14 bases between the two germline ends. Germline V gene lookup returns CDR1 SNHLY and CDR2 FYNNEI. This CDR3 has 15 amino acids.

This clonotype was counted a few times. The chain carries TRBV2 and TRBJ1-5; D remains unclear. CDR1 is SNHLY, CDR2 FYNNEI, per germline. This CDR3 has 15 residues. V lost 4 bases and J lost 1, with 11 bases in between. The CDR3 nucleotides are TGTGCCAGCAGTGTGGAAAGGGTGAGCAATCAGCCCCAGCATTTT. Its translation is CASSVERVSNQPQHF.

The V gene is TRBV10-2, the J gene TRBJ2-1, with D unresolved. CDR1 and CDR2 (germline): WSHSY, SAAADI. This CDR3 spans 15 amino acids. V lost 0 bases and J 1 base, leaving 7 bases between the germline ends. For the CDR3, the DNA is TGCGCCAGCAGTGAGTCGTACTTATCCTACAATGAGCAGTTCTTC. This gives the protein CASSESYLSYNEQFF.

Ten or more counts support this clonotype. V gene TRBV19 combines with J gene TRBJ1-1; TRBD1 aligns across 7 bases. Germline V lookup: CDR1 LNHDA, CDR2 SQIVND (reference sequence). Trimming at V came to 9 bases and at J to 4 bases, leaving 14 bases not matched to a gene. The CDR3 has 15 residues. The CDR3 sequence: CASRSEDRMGTEAFF. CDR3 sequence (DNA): TGTGCCAGCCGATCAGAGGACAGGATGGGCACTGAAGCTTTCTTT.

The CDR3 here is CASSLGRPGQEAFF. The CDR3 DNA reads as TGTGCCAGCAGTTTAGGCCGCCCGGGACAGGAAGCTTTCTTT. This chain links TRBV12-3 or TRBV12-4 with TRBJ1-1; TRBD1 aligns across 7 bases. The J segment lost 8 bases and the V segment lost 1 base, leaving 7 bases of the junction unmatched. There are 14 residues in the CDR3.

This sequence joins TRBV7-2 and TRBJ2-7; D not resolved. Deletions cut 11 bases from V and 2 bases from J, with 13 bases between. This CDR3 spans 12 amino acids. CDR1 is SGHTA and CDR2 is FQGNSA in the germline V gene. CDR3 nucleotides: TGTGCCTGTTTAGGTCCAACCTACGAGCAGTACTTC. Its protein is CACLGPTYEQYF.

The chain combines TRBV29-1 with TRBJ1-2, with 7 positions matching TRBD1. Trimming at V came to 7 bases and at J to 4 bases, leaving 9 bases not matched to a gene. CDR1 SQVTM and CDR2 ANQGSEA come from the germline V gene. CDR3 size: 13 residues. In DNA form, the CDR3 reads TGCAGCGGGGAGACAGGGTACTTCTATGGCTACACCTTC. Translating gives CSGETGYFYGYTF.